A single T cell receptor beta chain is shown here with its context. This CDR3 contains 14 residues. The germline V gene has CDR1 LNHDA and CDR2 SQIVND (reference sequence). V gave up 3 bases and J gave up 5 bases, with 13 bases separating them. The data originate from a study of cytomegalovirus exposure and HLA in healthy donors. The PCR made use of 60 Vbeta and 13 Jbeta primers. Clones were read by immunoSEQ multiplex PCR, and TCRdb kept only the in-frame ones, dropping some. The sample lists 250,000 to 350,000 clones, approximately 90% occurring once. Sequences were obtained from PBMCs. The V and J genes are TRBV19 and TRBJ1-2, with a weak D call TRBD1 (5 bases). This clonotype originated in a man between 35 and 55 years old in good health and CMV-seropositive. CDR3 sequence (DNA): TGTGCCAGTAGTATCCGGCAGGGTTTATATGGCTACACCTTC. Its translation: CASSIRQGLYGYTF.